The present TCR beta chain was sequenced within a study of vaccination and CD4 T cells after COVID-19. Study-wide background: The convalescents were made up of six males and four females, two of whom were Hispanic. Vaccination of participants consisted of two doses of either BNT162b2 or mRNA-1273 vaccine. Control cultures, each given a CEFX pool, an HIV-1 Nef pool, or no peptide, were included.

Notes on this clonotype: Its antigen is not known.

Sequencing of DNA taken from cultured CD4+ T cells relied on the Oncomine TCR Beta short-read assay. Each CDR3 protein gets one entry after TCRdb re-called the PCR reads with MiXCR. The sample lists 26,000 or so distinct CDR3 sequences; about 40% were seen once. The CDR3 covers 17 residues. Germline lookup yields CDR1 SGHNT and CDR2 YYREEE (reference sequence). Trimming at V came to 0 bases and at J to 12 bases, leaving 18 bases not matched to a gene. Stated treatment: roughly ten-day PBMC culture with coronavirus spike peptide pools or control peptides (ViraFEST assay). ViraFEST relied on peptide pools to expand antigen-specific T cells; the TCRs were sequenced afterward.

Sequencing input: CD4+ T cells from blood, cultured in vitro. The sequence came from a human donor who had recovered from COVID-19. This rearrangement joins TRBV5-4 to TRBJ2-1; 7 bases are a match to TRBD2. CDR3 sequence: CASSLVGAGHVLSVQFF. In nucleotides, the CDR3 is TGTGCCAGCAGCTTGGTGGGAGCGGGGCACGTGTTAAGTGTGCAGTTCTTC.